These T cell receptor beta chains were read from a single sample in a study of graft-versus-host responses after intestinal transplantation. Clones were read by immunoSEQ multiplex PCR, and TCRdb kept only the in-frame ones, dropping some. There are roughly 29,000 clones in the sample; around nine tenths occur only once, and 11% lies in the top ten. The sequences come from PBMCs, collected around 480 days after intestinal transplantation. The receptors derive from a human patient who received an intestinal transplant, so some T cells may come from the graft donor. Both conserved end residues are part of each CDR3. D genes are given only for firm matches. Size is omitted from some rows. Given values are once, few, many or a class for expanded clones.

CDR3: CASSLRVAGEEQYF
DNA: TGCGCCAGCAGCTTGAGGGTAGCGGGAGAGGAGCAGTACTTC
V: TRBV5-1
D: TRBD2
length: 14
size: few
J: TRBJ2-7

CDR3: CASSLARGGTGELFF
DNA: TGTGCCAGCAGCTTAGCCAGGGGAGGCACCGGGGAGCTGTTTTTT
V: TRBV7-7
D: NA
length: 15
size: NA
J: TRBJ2-2

CDR3: CASSLERLAGPYEQYF
DNA: TGTGCCAGCAGCTTAGAAAGACTAGCGGGCCCCTACGAGCAGTACTTC
V: TRBV11-2
D: TRBD2
length: 16
size: NA
J: TRBJ2-7

CDR3: CASSPLTSGYQETQYF
DNA: TGCGCCAGCAGCCCCCTGACTAGCGGGTATCAAGAGACCCAGTACTTC
V: TRBV5-1
D: TRBD2
length: 16
size: NA
J: TRBJ2-5

CDR3: CASSLLGGFDYEQYF
DNA: TGTGCCAGCAGCTTATTAGGAGGGTTTGACTACGAGCAGTACTTC
V: TRBV11-1
D: NA
length: 15
size: NA
J: TRBJ2-7

CDR3: CASSRTQGADYGYTF
DNA: TGTGCCAGCTCACGGACTCAGGGGGCGGACTATGGCTACACCTTC
V: TRBV18
D: TRBD1
length: 15
size: NA
J: TRBJ1-2

CDR3: CASRTQGRSNTEAFF
DNA: TGTGCCAGCAGAACTCAGGGGCGTTCGAACACTGAAGCTTTCTTT
V: TRBV6-5
D: NA
length: 15
size: few
J: TRBJ1-1

CDR3: CASSYSKGGGTGELFF
DNA: TGTGCCAGCAGTTACTCGAAAGGAGGTGGCACCGGGGAGCTGTTTTTT
V: TRBV6-5
D: NA
length: 16
size: NA
J: TRBJ2-2

CDR3: CASSSTPGQGYEQYF
DNA: TGTGCCAGCAGCTCGACCCCGGGACAGGGGTACGAGCAGTACTTC
V: TRBV7-2
D: TRBD1
length: 15
size: NA
J: TRBJ2-7

CDR3: CASSQVRLGGYEQYF
DNA: TGTGCCAGCAGCCAAGTTCGGCTGGGAGGCTACGAGCAGTACTTC
V: TRBV4-2
D: NA
length: 15
size: NA
J: TRBJ2-7

CDR3: CASSPCEQDYYGYTF
DNA: TGTGCCAGCTCACCCTGCGAACAGGACTACTATGGCTACACCTTC
V: TRBV18
D: NA
length: 15
size: NA
J: TRBJ1-2

CDR3: CASSLAASPGYNEQFF
DNA: TGTGCCAGCAGCTTGGCAGCGAGCCCTGGCTACAATGAGCAGTTCTTC
V: TRBV7-2
D: NA
length: 16
size: once
J: TRBJ2-1

CDR3: CASSFESNNENYGYTF
DNA: TGTGCCAGCAGCTTTGAGTCAAATAACGAGAACTATGGCTACACCTTC
V: TRBV5-4
D: NA
length: 16
size: NA
J: TRBJ1-2

CDR3: CASTQTGGVREKLFF
DNA: TGCGCCAGCACCCAAACAGGGGGTGTGAGGGAAAAACTGTTTTTT
V: TRBV5-1
D: TRBD1
length: 15
size: NA
J: TRBJ1-4

CDR3: CASRQTTGGAGSYEQYF
DNA: TGTGCCAGTAGACAAACGACTGGCGGGGCCGGCTCCTACGAGCAGTACTTC
V: TRBV28
D: NA
length: 17
size: NA
J: TRBJ2-7

CDR3: CASSQTGNEQYF
DNA: TGTGCCAGCAGCCAAACAGGGAACGAGCAGTACTTC
V: TRBV5-6
D: NA
length: 12
size: NA
J: TRBJ2-7

CDR3: CASSQERLGELFF
DNA: TGTGCCAGCAGCCAAGAGCGTCTCGGGGAGCTGTTTTTT
V: TRBV4-2
D: NA
length: 13
size: NA
J: TRBJ2-2

CDR3: CASSILGGEETQYF
DNA: TGTGCCAGTAGTATCCTGGGGGGGGAAGAGACCCAGTACTTC
V: TRBV19
D: TRBD2
length: 14
size: NA
J: TRBJ2-5

CDR3: CASSRGDRVSPLHF
DNA: TGTGCCAGCAGCAGGGGGGACAGGGTATCACCCCTCCACTTT
V: TRBV27
D: TRBD1
length: 14
size: NA
J: TRBJ1-6

CDR3: CAISESTSGSYEQYF
DNA: TGTGCCATCAGTGAGTCGACTAGCGGGAGCTACGAGCAGTACTTC
V: TRBV10-3
D: TRBD2
length: 15
size: few
J: TRBJ2-7

CDR3: CASSVAEWGSREQFF
DNA: TGTGCCAGCAGCGTAGCGGAGTGGGGATCAAGAGAGCAGTTCTTC
V: TRBV9
D: NA
length: 15
size: NA
J: TRBJ2-1

CDR3: CASSLLGGEQFF
DNA: TGTGCCAGCAGTCTACTAGGTGGTGAGCAGTTCTTC
V: TRBV28
D: NA
length: 12
size: NA
J: TRBJ2-1

CDR3: CASSEDRGGEAFF
DNA: TGTGCCAGCAGCGAGGACAGGGGCGGGGAAGCTTTCTTT
V: TRBV7-6
D: TRBD1
length: 13
size: NA
J: TRBJ1-1

CDR3: CASRRGQGLGTQYF
DNA: TGTGCCAGCAGGCGCGGACAGGGATTGGGGACCCAGTACTTC
V: TRBV6-5
D: TRBD1
length: 14
size: NA
J: TRBJ2-5

CDR3: CAIGPEGQTLYGYTF
DNA: TGTGCCATCGGACCCGAGGGGCAGACTCTCTATGGCTACACCTTC
V: TRBV10-3
D: NA
length: 15
size: NA
J: TRBJ1-2

CDR3: CATSRLGDTEAFF
DNA: TGTGCCACCTCCAGGTTGGGGGACACTGAAGCTTTCTTT
V: TRBV18
D: NA
length: 13
size: once
J: TRBJ1-1

CDR3: CASSTAGHEQYF
DNA: TGTGCCAGTAGTACGGCTGGCCACGAGCAGTACTTC
V: TRBV19
D: NA
length: 12
size: NA
J: TRBJ2-7

CDR3: CTSSHVLAGNEQFF
DNA: TGCACCAGCAGCCATGTCCTAGCGGGAAATGAGCAGTTCTTC
V: TRBV5-1
D: TRBD2
length: 14
size: NA
J: TRBJ2-1

CDR3: CASSQGLARGTGELFF
DNA: TGTGCCAGCAGCCAGGGACTAGCGAGAGGCACCGGGGAGCTGTTTTTT
V: TRBV14
D: TRBD2
length: 16
size: NA
J: TRBJ2-2

CDR3: CASSSLAGGLYEQFF
DNA: TGTGCCAGTAGTTCACTAGCGGGAGGGCTATATGAGCAGTTCTTC
V: TRBV19
D: TRBD2
length: 15
size: once
J: TRBJ2-1

CDR3: CASSPRDSGANVLTF
DNA: TGTGCCAGCAGCCCACGGGATTCTGGGGCCAACGTCCTGACTTTC
V: TRBV27
D: NA
length: 15
size: NA
J: TRBJ2-6

CDR3: CASSPRGREQPQHF
DNA: TGTGCCAGCAGCCCAAGGGGGCGCGAGCAGCCCCAGCATTTT
V: TRBV7-6
D: TRBD1
length: 14
size: NA
J: TRBJ1-5

CDR3: CASSARGTSYNEQFF
DNA: TGTGCCAGTAGTGCCCGGGGGACCTCCTACAATGAGCAGTTCTTC
V: TRBV19
D: NA
length: 15
size: NA
J: TRBJ2-1

CDR3: CASRDSVYNEQFF
DNA: TGTGCCAGCAGGGACAGTGTCTACAATGAGCAGTTCTTC
V: TRBV2
D: NA
length: 13
size: NA
J: TRBJ2-1

CDR3: CSGGDSGTQYF
DNA: TGCAGCGGCGGGGATAGTGGGACCCAGTACTTC
V: TRBV29-1
D: NA
length: 11
size: NA
J: TRBJ2-5

CDR3: CASSTEWDTQYF
DNA: TGTGCCAGCAGCACTGAGTGGGATACGCAGTATTTT
V: TRBV7-9
D: NA
length: 12
size: NA
J: TRBJ2-3

CDR3: CASAFQETQYF
DNA: TGTGCCAGCGCCTTCCAAGAGACCCAGTACTTC
V: TRBV18
D: NA
length: 11
size: NA
J: TRBJ2-5

CDR3: CASSLSTRGPSTDTQYF
DNA: TGTGCCAGCAGCTTGAGTACCAGGGGACCTAGCACAGATACGCAGTATTTT
V: TRBV7-2
D: NA
length: 17
size: NA
J: TRBJ2-3

CDR3: CASSLGWNQPQHF
DNA: TGTGCCAGCAGCTTAGGCTGGAATCAGCCCCAGCATTTT
V: TRBV13
D: NA
length: 13
size: NA
J: TRBJ1-5

CDR3: CASSGQMNTEAFF
DNA: TGTGCCAGCAGCGGACAGATGAACACTGAAGCTTTCTTT
V: TRBV9
D: NA
length: 13
size: NA
J: TRBJ1-1

CDR3: CASSLDRVNTEAFF
DNA: TGCGCCAGCAGTCTGGACAGGGTGAACACTGAAGCTTTCTTT
V: TRBV5-1
D: TRBD1
length: 14
size: NA
J: TRBJ1-1

CDR3: CASGDQRGAGNTIYF
DNA: TGTGCCAGCGGGGATCAAAGGGGAGCCGGAAACACCATATATTTT
V: TRBV6-5
D: NA
length: 15
size: NA
J: TRBJ1-3

CDR3: CASSTGQAEAFF
DNA: TGTGCCAGCAGTACGGGACAGGCTGAAGCTTTCTTT
V: TRBV28
D: TRBD1
length: 12
size: NA
J: TRBJ1-1

CDR3: CASSLGDQPQHF
DNA: TGTGCCAGCAGCTTAGGAGATCAGCCCCAGCATTTT
V: TRBV11-2
D: NA
length: 12
size: NA
J: TRBJ1-5

CDR3: CASGLEKTGTDGTDTQYF
DNA: TGTGCTAGTGGTTTGGAAAAAACCGGGACCGACGGCACAGATACGCAGTATTTT
V: TRBV12-5
D: NA
length: 18
size: NA
J: TRBJ2-3

CDR3: CASSLTSGSTDTQYF
DNA: TGTGCCAGCAGCTTGACTAGCGGGAGCACAGATACGCAGTATTTT
V: TRBV7-2
D: TRBD2
length: 15
size: NA
J: TRBJ2-3

CDR3: CASSSDSLNSGANVLTF
DNA: TGCGCCAGCAGCTCGGACAGCCTTAACTCTGGGGCCAACGTCCTGACTTTC
V: TRBV5-1
D: NA
length: 17
size: few
J: TRBJ2-6

CDR3: CASSVGLAGGADTQYF
DNA: TGTGCCAGCAGCGTAGGACTAGCGGGAGGGGCAGATACGCAGTATTTT
V: TRBV9
D: TRBD2
length: 16
size: NA
J: TRBJ2-3

CDR3: CASSGDLAPMYNEQFF
DNA: TGTGCCAGCAGCGGAGACCTAGCCCCGATGTACAATGAGCAGTTCTTC
V: TRBV7-9
D: NA
length: 16
size: NA
J: TRBJ2-1

CDR3: CATSRDNSLNEKLFF
DNA: TGTGCCACCAGCAGAGATAACAGCCTTAATGAAAAACTGTTTTTT
V: TRBV15
D: NA
length: 15
size: NA
J: TRBJ1-4

CDR3: CASSQYRSSYEQYF
DNA: TGTGCCAGCAGCCAATATCGGAGCTCCTACGAGCAGTACTTC
V: TRBV14
D: NA
length: 14
size: NA
J: TRBJ2-7

CDR3: CASSLMDRGAYGYTF
DNA: TGTGCCAGCAGCTTGATGGACAGGGGTGCCTATGGCTACACCTTC
V: TRBV5-6
D: TRBD1
length: 15
size: NA
J: TRBJ1-2